This T cell receptor (beta chain) was recovered during a study of shared clonotypes between healthy human individuals. Overall study findings and caveats: Between several donors, naive CD4 clonotypes were shared at a level of about 5.3%. An effect of sequencing depth on clonotype sharing among donors was expected.

Turning to this clone: No antigen is known for it.

Authors' processing steps: Filtering of immunoSEQ junctional sequences could not match full-length read filtering. The assay was immunoSEQ multiplex PCR, and TCRdb's table has in-frame clones only and misses some. D and trimming come from the DNA, and the V and J calls and clone size come from that table. The data hold 2,500,000 or so clones, with 85% to 95% observed a single time. Germline CDR1 reads WNHNN; CDR2 reads SYGVQD (reference sequence). The length of the CDR3 is 16 residues. Trimming stripped 3 bases from V and 5 bases from J, with 17 bases between. Source material: naive CD4+ T cells sorted from blood. The subset: CD45RA+ positively selected. The origin of this receptor is a man between 18 and 35 years old in good health. This sequence joins TRBV10-1 and TRBJ2-1; D remains ambiguous. The DNA of the CDR3 is TGCGCCAGCAGTGATAACCCCAGTCCCCCTCACAATGAGCAGTTCTTC. Protein: CASSDNPSPPHNEQFF.